This T cell receptor (beta chain) stems from a study of breast tumors, draining lymph nodes, adjacent tissues. The germline V and J ends were trimmed by 7 bases and 5 bases, with 11 bases remaining between them. The CDR3 sequence is 13 residues long. Per germline, CDR1 LNHDA and CDR2 SQIVND (reference sequence). This clonotype was observed many times. Breast cancer patients provided tissue from their axillary draining lymph nodes. MiXCR, run by TCRdb on the multiplex PCR reads, gives a single entry per CDR3 protein. The table lists 150,000 to 200,000 distinct CDR3 sequences, 30% to 35% of them singletons, with around 4.1% in the top ten.

The V gene is TRBV19, the J gene TRBJ2-2; D perhaps matches TRBD2 (6 bases). Sequencing input: axillary lymph node tissue. This sequence originates from a female donor with breast cancer. Some clones in this sample may be carry-over from other donors' samples. The CDR3 here is CASKQSGTGELFF. CDR3 in DNA: TGTGCCAGTAAACAGAGCGGGACCGGGGAGCTGTTTTTT.